A selection of T cell receptor beta chains follows, all from one sample in a study of blood T cell repertoires in COVID-19. Sequencing used immunoSEQ multiplex PCR; TCRdb keeps in-frame clones, though not all of them. The sample yields about 64,000 clones, roughly 76% seen once. Sample: peripheral blood. These receptors all come from a human donor in a cohort sampled during active COVID-19. Each CDR3 is given with its conserved first and last residue. D genes are given only for firm matches. Rows may omit the clone size; those that give it use once, few, many or a size class.

V	J	size	D	CDR3	DNA
TRBV5-1	TRBJ2-5	-	-	CASSLGQASQETQYF	TGCGCCAGCAGCTTGGGACAGGCCTCCCAAGAGACCCAGTACTTC
TRBV2	TRBJ2-1	-	TRBD2	CASSETRTSGGEQFF	TGTGCCAGCAGTGAAACACGGACTAGCGGGGGTGAGCAGTTCTTC
TRBV4-1	TRBJ1-2	-	TRBD1	CASSQPGTGYGYTF	TGCGCCAGCAGCCAACCTGGGACAGGCTATGGCTACACCTTC
TRBV6-6	TRBJ2-7	-	-	CASSPSYEQYF	TGTGCCAGCAGCCCCTCTTACGAGCAGTACTTC
TRBV6-5	TRBJ2-2	-	-	CASSYQNTGELFF	TGTGCCAGCAGTTATCAGAACACCGGGGAGCTGTTTTTT
TRBV30	TRBJ2-5	-	TRBD2	CAWSSGTKAGGLSETQYF	TGTGCCTGGAGTTCAGGCACAAAAGCGGGGGGGCTCTCTGAGACCCAGTACTTC
TRBV20-1	TRBJ1-2	-	-	CSASFQGEGYTF	TGCAGTGCTAGTTTTCAGGGTGAGGGCTACACCTTC
TRBV3-1/TRBV3-2	TRBJ2-5	-	-	CASSTGIIRVETQYF	TGTGCCAGCAGCACGGGAATTATAAGGGTAGAGACCCAGTACTTC
TRBV2	TRBJ2-1	-	TRBD2	CASSSGGIGEQFF	TGTGCCAGCAGTAGCGGGGGTATCGGTGAGCAGTTCTTC
TRBV19	TRBJ2-3	-	-	CASSMNGGPSTTSTDTQYF	TGTGCCAGTAGTATGAACGGGGGGCCCTCTACCACTAGCACAGATACGCAGTATTTT
TRBV4-3	TRBJ2-3	-	TRBD2	CASSLPERGPSGTDTQYF	TGCGCCAGCAGCCTTCCCGAGCGGGGGCCGTCTGGCACAGATACGCAGTATTTT
TRBV27	TRBJ2-3	-	-	CASSLSGGIKDTQYF	TGTGCCAGCAGTTTAAGTGGGGGGATCAAAGATACGCAGTATTTT
TRBV19	TRBJ1-5	-	-	CASSIGAGPNQPQHF	TGTGCCAGTAGTATAGGTGCAGGGCCCAATCAGCCCCAGCATTTT
TRBV3-1/TRBV3-2	TRBJ1-5	-	TRBD1	CASSLGHRGGNQPQHF	TGTGCCAGCAGCCTCGGACACAGGGGTGGCAATCAGCCCCAGCATTTT
TRBV28	TRBJ2-3	-	-	CASSSTGTDRDTQYF	TGTGCCAGCAGTTCCACCGGGACGGACAGAGATACGCAGTATTTT
TRBV11-2	TRBJ2-1	-	-	CASSLADTYNEQFF	TGTGCCAGCAGCTTAGCCGACACGTACAATGAGCAGTTCTTC
TRBV5-1	TRBJ2-6	-	TRBD1	CASSLFSGTGGSGANVLTF	TGCGCCAGCAGCTTGTTTTCTGGGACAGGGGGCTCTGGGGCCAACGTCCTGACTTTC
TRBV28	TRBJ1-4	-	TRBD1	CASSPKWDRAREKLFF	TGTGCCAGCAGTCCAAAATGGGACAGGGCCCGGGAAAAACTGTTTTTT
TRBV5-4	TRBJ2-7	once	TRBD1	CASSHQFGQAPEQYF	TGTGCCAGCAGCCACCAATTCGGACAGGCCCCCGAGCAGTACTTC
TRBV5-1	TRBJ2-2	-	TRBD2	CASSGLAGPNTGELFF	TGCGCCAGCAGTGGACTAGCGGGACCGAACACCGGGGAGCTGTTTTTT
TRBV7-6	TRBJ1-3	-	-	CASSPSRGGSGNTIYF	TGTGCCAGCAGCCCCTCTCGTGGAGGCTCTGGAAACACCATATATTTT
TRBV5-1	TRBJ1-2	-	-	CASSLDGARYGYTF	TGCGCCAGCAGCTTGGATGGGGCGCGTTATGGCTACACCTTC